The source of this T cell receptor beta chain is a study of T cell repertoires in ileal Crohn's disease. Repertoires were generated with immunoSEQ multiplex PCR, while TCRdb's copy carries only in-frame clones and drops some. The data show more than 5,500 clones, 55% to 75% seen once. This CDR3 has 15 residues. Germline V lookup: CDR1 SGHTA, CDR2 FQGNSA. Trimming shortened V by 1 base and J by 0 bases, and 9 bases separated the two germline ends. The TCR comes from an adult with Crohn's disease. The J gene is TRBJ1-1, the V gene TRBV7-2, with D hard to call. Sequencing input: ileal tissue. As DNA, the CDR3 is TGTGCCAGCAGCTTAGACAGCGGCATGAACACTGAAGCTTTCTTT. Translated, it gives CASSLDSGMNTEAFF.